This TCR beta chain was sequenced during a study of T cells in Graves' hyperthyroidism and ophthalmopathy. Study observations and caveats: Ophthalmopathy cases were set apart from stable hyperthyroidism by a 13 V-J model.

This CDR3 has 16 residues. CDR1 and CDR2 from the germline V gene are DFQATT and SNEGSKA (reference sequence). V lost 3 bases, J lost 1 base, and 7 bases stayed unmatched. There were TCR beta CDR3 regions amplified from RNA transcripts. A set of HTBI primers served as the primers for a first-round RT-PCR of the TCR CDR3. TCRdb reprocessed the multiplex PCR reads via MiXCR and lists one record per CDR3 protein. The sample lists about 59,000 distinct CDR3 sequences; roughly 58% were seen once. PBMCs were sourced from roughly 9.3 ml fresh peripheral blood. With respect to this clonotype: What it binds is unknown.

The chain combines TRBV20-1 with TRBJ2-3; TRBD1 matches at 10 bases. Sequences were obtained from blood. The origin of this receptor is a woman aged 60 to 75 with Graves' ophthalmopathy. The CDR3 protein is CSASESDRGRTDTQYF. CDR3 coding DNA: TGCAGTGCTAGCGAGTCCGACAGGGGGCGCACAGATACGCAGTATTTT.